This is a list of T cell receptor beta chains from one sample in a study of CD8 T cells in ankylosing spondylitis. TCRdb recomputed calls from the 5' RACE reads with MiXCR, one row per CDR3 protein. The profile shows 35,000 to 40,000 distinct CDR3 sequences, approximately 15% of them singletons. Sequenced input: blood. The receptors come from a male donor with ankylosing spondylitis or in good health (not recorded which). The CDR3 runs from the conserved cysteine through the conserved F or W. A D gene is named only where the DNA matches it firmly. Where a row states a size, it is once, few, many or the class of an expanded clone; other rows omit it.

>TRBD1|-|TRBV3-1|TRBJ2-2
CASRLTGGGTGELFF
TGTGCCAGCAGATTAACAGGGGGCGGTACCGGGGAGCTGTTTTTT
>-|-|TRBV5-4|TRBJ2-2
CASSLGVDTGELFF
TGTGCCAGCAGCTTGGGGGTGGACACCGGGGAGCTGTTTTTT
>TRBD1|few|TRBV6-2/TRBV6-3|TRBJ2-7
CASNPGDRDIYEQYF
TGTGCCAGCAACCCGGGGGACAGGGACATCTACGAGCAGTACTTC
>TRBD2|few|TRBV7-2|TRBJ2-3
CASSQNGGRANTQYF
TGTGCCAGCAGCCAAAACGGGGGGAGGGCCAATACGCAGTATTTT
>-|-|TRBV10-2|TRBJ2-2
CASSDTATGELFF
TGCGCCAGCAGTGATACGGCCACCGGGGAGCTGTTTTTT
>TRBD2|few|TRBV10-3|TRBJ2-1
CAISEAGDSYNEQFF
TGTGCCATCAGCGAAGCGGGGGACTCCTACAATGAGCAGTTCTTC
>-|-|TRBV7-2|TRBJ2-4
CASSLVVGIQYF
TGTGCCAGCAGCTTAGTTGTCGGAATTCAGTACTTC
>-|many|TRBV9|TRBJ2-2
CASSVGLSTGELFF
TGTGCCAGCAGCGTAGGGTTGAGCACCGGGGAGCTGTTTTTT
>-|-|TRBV5-1|TRBJ1-2
CASSRGRDFKRGGYTF
TGCGCCAGCAGTCGTGGTCGGGATTTCAAAAGAGGTGGCTACACCTTC
>-|-|TRBV7-3|TRBJ1-3
CASSNPGKTGNTIYF
TGTGCCAGCAGCAACCCAGGGAAAACTGGAAACACCATATATTTT
>TRBD1|once|TRBV12-3/TRBV12-4|TRBJ2-7
CASSRQGLEQYF
TGTGCCAGCAGTAGACAGGGGTTGGAGCAGTACTTC
>-|few|TRBV20-1|TRBJ2-2
CSAREQGNTGELFF
TGCAGTGCTAGAGAACAGGGTAACACCGGGGAGCTGTTTTTT
>-|-|TRBV11-2|TRBJ2-3
CASSPSGTDTQYF
TGTGCCAGCAGCCCCTCGGGTACAGATACGCAGTATTTT
>TRBD2|-|TRBV5-1|TRBJ2-3
CASSLKLAGTDTQYF
TGCGCCAGCAGCTTGAAACTAGCGGGCACAGATACGCAGTATTTT
>-|-|TRBV4-3|TRBJ2-3
CASSQDRDGVDTQYF
TGCGCCAGCAGCCAAGATCGGGACGGAGTGGATACGCAGTATTTT
>-|-|TRBV5-1|TRBJ2-1
CASSWIGTLNEQFF
TGCGCCAGCAGCTGGATCGGGACTCTGAATGAGCAGTTCTTC
>-|few|TRBV29-1|TRBJ1-1
CSVVDSPRMNTEAFF
TGCAGCGTTGTGGACAGCCCTCGCATGAACACTGAAGCTTTCTTT
>-|-|TRBV7-9|TRBJ2-7
CASSPGAEQYF
TGTGCCAGCAGCCCCGGGGCAGAGCAGTACTTC
>TRBD1|few|TRBV7-2|TRBJ1-4
CASSSVGTGSEKLFF
TGTGCCAGCAGCTCCGTTGGGACAGGGTCGGAAAAACTGTTTTTT
>-|few|TRBV4-1|TRBJ2-3
CASSQDPNRNTDTQYF
TGCGCCAGCAGCCAAGATCCCAACAGGAACACAGATACGCAGTATTTT
>-|few|TRBV5-5|TRBJ1-1
CASSTPWGRPKNTEAFF
TGTGCCAGCAGCACCCCCTGGGGCAGACCTAAGAACACTGAAGCTTTCTTT
>TRBD1|-|TRBV29-1|TRBJ2-3
CSVTGGMDTQYF
TGCAGCGTGACAGGGGGGATGGATACGCAGTATTTT
>TRBD1|few|TRBV5-1|TRBJ1-4
CASSLGQTGSNEKLFF
TGCGCCAGCAGCTTGGGGCAGACAGGGAGTAATGAAAAACTGTTTTTT
>-|-|TRBV3-1|TRBJ1-1
CASSRQLGVTEAFF
TGTGCCAGCAGCCGCCAACTCGGGGTCACTGAAGCTTTCTTT
>-|many|TRBV7-2|TRBJ1-5
CASSLVGASNQPQHF
TGTGCCAGCAGCTTGGTGGGAGCTAGCAATCAGCCCCAGCATTTT
>-|-|TRBV6-5|TRBJ2-7
CASRTIQGYYEQYF
TGTGCCAGCAGGACGATACAGGGATACTACGAGCAGTACTTC
>-|-|TRBV25-1|TRBJ1-4
CASRGSGRSEKLFF
TGTGCCAGCAGGGGGTCGGGGAGGAGTGAAAAACTGTTTTTT
>-|few|TRBV4-2|TRBJ2-5
CASSQDPWLDPYF
TGTGCCAGCAGCCAAGATCCCTGGCTAGATCCGTACTTC
>TRBD2|-|TRBV27|TRBJ2-7
CASSFKLAGTYEQYF
TGTGCCAGCAGTTTTAAGCTAGCGGGAACCTACGAGCAGTACTTC
>TRBD2|-|TRBV4-2|TRBJ2-5
CASSQTSGQETQYF
TGTGCCAGCAGCCAGACTAGCGGCCAAGAGACCCAGTACTTC
>-|few|TRBV14|TRBJ2-1
CASSQPGLPYNEQFF
TGTGCCAGCAGCCAACCGGGTCTACCCTACAATGAGCAGTTCTTC
>-|few|TRBV5-1|TRBJ2-1
CASSLGFVSGPNEQFF
TGCGCCAGCAGCCTCGGATTTGTTAGCGGCCCCAATGAGCAGTTCTTC
>TRBD1|-|TRBV20-1|TRBJ2-2
CSAGRTGGNTGELFF
TGCAGTGCTGGCCGGACAGGGGGCAACACCGGGGAGCTGTTTTTT
>TRBD1|few|TRBV20-1|TRBJ2-1
CSASDRGNEQFF
TGCAGTGCTTCGGACAGGGGAAATGAGCAGTTCTTC
>-|few|TRBV10-3|TRBJ2-5
CAISEQETQYF
TGTGCCATCAGTGAGCAAGAGACCCAGTACTTC
>TRBD2|few|TRBV12-3/TRBV12-4|TRBJ2-1
CASMLTSGSSEQFF
TGTGCCAGCATGTTAACTAGCGGGAGTTCTGAGCAGTTCTTC
>-|-|TRBV20-1|TRBJ1-6
CSASPRGAADSPLHF
TGCAGTGCTAGCCCTCGTGGGGCTGCGGATTCACCCCTCCACTTT
>-|-|TRBV7-2|TRBJ1-4
CASSPLNEKLFF
TGTGCCAGCAGCCCACTTAATGAAAAACTGTTTTTT
>-|-|TRBV6-2/TRBV6-3|TRBJ1-2
CASSPRTGGYTF
TGTGCCAGCAGCCCTAGAACGGGCGGCTACACCTTC
>-|-|TRBV6-6|TRBJ2-2
CASSYSLSFESNTGELFF
TGTGCCAGCAGTTACTCGCTTTCTTTTGAAAGTAACACCGGGGAGCTGTTTTTT
>TRBD2|many|TRBV20-1|TRBJ2-3
CSAGRGGPGDTQYF
TGCAGTGCTGGGCGGGGGGGCCCTGGAGATACGCAGTATTTT
>-|-|TRBV24-1|TRBJ2-4
CATSDPGPGNIQYF
TGTGCCACCAGTGACCCGGGACCGGGAAACATTCAGTACTTC
>-|many|TRBV5-1|TRBJ2-2
CASSLDSTTNTGELFF
TGCGCCAGCAGCTTGGACAGTACCACGAACACCGGGGAGCTGTTTTTT
>TRBD1|-|TRBV7-2|TRBJ2-2
CASSPTGSQTGELFF
TGTGCCAGCAGCCCGACAGGGAGCCAAACCGGGGAGCTGTTTTTT
>TRBD1|few|TRBV27|TRBJ2-3
CASSLRTGYVTQYF
TGTGCCAGCAGTTTACGGACAGGGTACGTTACGCAGTATTTT
>-|-|TRBV28|TRBJ2-7
CASTGVYEQYF
TGTGCCAGCACAGGGGTCTACGAGCAGTACTTC
>TRBD1|few|TRBV12-3/TRBV12-4|TRBJ2-1
CASSPGQSYNEQFF
TGTGCCAGCAGCCCGGGACAGAGCTACAATGAGCAGTTCTTC
>-|-|TRBV6-5|TRBJ1-1
CASSYWTGQGPAEAFF
TGTGCCAGCAGTTACTGGACCGGGCAGGGACCCGCTGAAGCTTTCTTT
>TRBD2|few|TRBV28|TRBJ2-3
CASRRGGGDTQYF
TGTGCCAGCAGGCGGGGGGGCGGAGATACGCAGTATTTT
>TRBD2|-|TRBV5-1|TRBJ2-1
CASSPLAGRNNEQFF
TGCGCCAGCAGCCCACTAGCGGGAAGAAACAATGAGCAGTTCTTC
>-|-|TRBV4-3|TRBJ2-2
CASSQDWGVRDTGELFF
TGCGCCAGCAGCCAAGATTGGGGCGTTCGGGACACCGGGGAGCTGTTTTTT